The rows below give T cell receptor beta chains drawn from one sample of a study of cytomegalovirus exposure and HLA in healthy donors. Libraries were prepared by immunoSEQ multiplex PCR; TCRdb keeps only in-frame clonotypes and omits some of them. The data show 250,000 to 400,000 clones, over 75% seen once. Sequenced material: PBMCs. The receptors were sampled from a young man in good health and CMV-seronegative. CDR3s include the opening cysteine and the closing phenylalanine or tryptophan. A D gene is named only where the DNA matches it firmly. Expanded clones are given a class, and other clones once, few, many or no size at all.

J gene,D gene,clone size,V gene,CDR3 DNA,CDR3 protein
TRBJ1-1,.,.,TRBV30,TGTGCCTGGAGTGTACAGCAGAACACTGAAGCTTTCTTT,CAWSVQQNTEAFF
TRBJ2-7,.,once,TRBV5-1,TGCGCCAGCAGCTTTTCCGCAGGGGGGCTCGAGCAGTACTTC,CASSFSAGGLEQYF
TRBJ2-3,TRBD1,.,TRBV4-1,TGCGCCAGCAGTCACGACAGGGGAACTAATACGCAGTATTTT,CASSHDRGTNTQYF
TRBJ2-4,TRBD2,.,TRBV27,TGTGCCAGCAGTACTAGCGGGGGGGCCGTAAACATTCAGTACTTC,CASSTSGGAVNIQYF
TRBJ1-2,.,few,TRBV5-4,TGTGCCAGCAGCTTCGGGGGGGTTAACTATGGCTACACCTTC,CASSFGGVNYGYTF
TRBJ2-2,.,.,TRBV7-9,TGTGCCAGCAGTGAGAGAGCCGTTCGGAGCACCGGGGAGCTGTTTTTT,CASSERAVRSTGELFF
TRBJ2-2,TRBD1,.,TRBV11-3,TGTGCCAGCAGCTCGGGACAGGGGGCTGTTGGGGAGCTGTTTTTT,CASSSGQGAVGELFF
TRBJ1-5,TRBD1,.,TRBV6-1,TGTGCCAGCAGAATACAGGGGAGCAATCAGCCCCAGCATTTT,CASRIQGSNQPQHF
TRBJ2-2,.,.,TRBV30,TGTGCCTGGACCACCCTAGAGGGCGGGGAGCTGTTTTTT,CAWTTLEGGELFF
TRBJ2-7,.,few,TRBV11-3,TGTGCCAGCAGCTTAGAGGCGGGGACCGATTACGAGCAGTACTTC,CASSLEAGTDYEQYF
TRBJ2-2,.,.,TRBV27,TGTGCCAGCAGTTTCCCCCGGGGGACGAACACCGGGGAGCTGTTTTTT,CASSFPRGTNTGELFF
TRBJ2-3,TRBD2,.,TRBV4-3,TGCGCCAGCAGCCAAAAAAAGTCGGGGGGGGGCACAGATACGCAGTATTTT,CASSQKKSGGGTDTQYF
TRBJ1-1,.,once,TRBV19,TGTGCCAGTAACTATAGAGGCACGGCGAACACTGAAGCTTTCTTT,CASNYRGTANTEAFF
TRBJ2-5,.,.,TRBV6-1,TGTGCCAGCAGTGTGACAGATTTTCAAGAGACCCAGTACTTC,CASSVTDFQETQYF
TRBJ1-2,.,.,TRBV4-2,TGTGCCAGCAGCCAAGTAAAGCCGGGAAACTATGGCTACACCTTC,CASSQVKPGNYGYTF
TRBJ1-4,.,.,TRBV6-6,TGTGCCAGCACCCAATTCCAGGTCTATAATGAAAAACTGTTTTTT,CASTQFQVYNEKLFF
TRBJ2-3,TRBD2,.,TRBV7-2,TGTGCCAGCAGCCCAACTAGCGGCGGCACAGATACGCAGTATTTT,CASSPTSGGTDTQYF
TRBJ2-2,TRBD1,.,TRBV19,TGTGCCAGTAGTACGGATGGACAGGGAATCACCGGGGAGCTGTTTTTT,CASSTDGQGITGELFF
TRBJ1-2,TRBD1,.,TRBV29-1,TGCAGCGTTGAACCCGGACAGGGAAATTATGGCTACACCTTC,CSVEPGQGNYGYTF
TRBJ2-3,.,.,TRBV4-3,TGCGCCAGCAGCCCCTCTATCGGGGGAACCTCCACAGATACGCAGTATTTT,CASSPSIGGTSTDTQYF
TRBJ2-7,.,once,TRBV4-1,TGCGCCAGCAGCCAAGTCAGTGACAGCTCCTACGAGCAGTACTTC,CASSQVSDSSYEQYF
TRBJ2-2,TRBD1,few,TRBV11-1,TGTGCCAGCAGCTCAGACAGGGTACTAACCGGGGAGCTGTTTTTT,CASSSDRVLTGELFF
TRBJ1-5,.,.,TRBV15,TGTGCCACCAGCGGAAGGGGGAATCATCAGCCCCAGCATTTT,CATSGRGNHQPQHF
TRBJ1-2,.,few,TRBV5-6,TGTGCCAGCAGCTTGTCCCGGGATCCCATTGTTGGCTACACCTTC,CASSLSRDPIVGYTF
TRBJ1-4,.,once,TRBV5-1,TGCGCCAGCAGCTTCCAGGGATATGCAACTAATGAAAAACTGTTTTTT,CASSFQGYATNEKLFF
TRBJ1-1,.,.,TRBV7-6,TGTGCCAGCAGTAGAAGCGGGAACACTGAAGCTTTCTTT,CASSRSGNTEAFF
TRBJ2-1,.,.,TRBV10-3,TGTGCCATCAGTGAATTTACAGGGTCTGAGTACAATGAGCAGTTCTTC,CAISEFTGSEYNEQFF
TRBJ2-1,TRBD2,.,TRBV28,TGTGCCAGCAAGGGCGGGGGGGCTTACAATGAGCAGTTCTTC,CASKGGGAYNEQFF
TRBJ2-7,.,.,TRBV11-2,TGTGCCAGCAGCCACAGGGAGTCCTACGAGCAGTACTTC,CASSHRESYEQYF
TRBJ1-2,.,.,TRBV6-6,TGTGCCAGCAGTTACTCATCGGGGTACTATGGCTACACCTTC,CASSYSSGYYGYTF
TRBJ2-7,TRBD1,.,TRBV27,TGTGCCAGCAGTGATGGGACAGGGTGGAGGGGGGAGCAGTACTTC,CASSDGTGWRGEQYF
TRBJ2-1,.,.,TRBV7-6,TGTGCCAGCAGCTTAGCGTGGTATGGCTCAGGGGCGAATTACAATGAGCAGTTCTTC,CASSLAWYGSGANYNEQFF
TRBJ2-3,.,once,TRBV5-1,TGCGCCAGCAGCTTGCAAGGACAAATTAGCACAGATACGCAGTATTTT,CASSLQGQISTDTQYF
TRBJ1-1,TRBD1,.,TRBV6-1,TGTGCCAGCAGTTGGACAGGGGGCACTGAAGCTTTCTTT,CASSWTGGTEAFF
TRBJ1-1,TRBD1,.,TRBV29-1,TGCAGCGGCCGGGACAGTAACACTGAAGCTTTCTTT,CSGRDSNTEAFF
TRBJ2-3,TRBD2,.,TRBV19,TGTGCCAGTAGAAGACTAGCGGGGGAAACAGATACGCAGTATTTT,CASRRLAGETDTQYF
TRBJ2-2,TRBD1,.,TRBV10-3,TGTGCCATCAGTTCCTCCCCGGGACAGGGGGCCATCGGGGAGCTGTTTTTT,CAISSSPGQGAIGELFF
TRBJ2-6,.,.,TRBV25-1,TGTGCCAGCAGTGAATACAGGAACTCTGGGGCCAACGTCCTGACTTTC,CASSEYRNSGANVLTF
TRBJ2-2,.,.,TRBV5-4,TGTGCCAGCAGCTTGGGGGTGGGCAGATACACCGGGGAGCTGTTTTTT,CASSLGVGRYTGELFF
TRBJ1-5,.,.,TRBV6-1,TGTGCCAGCAGTGAAAATCTAGGAGGACAGCCCCAGCATTTT,CASSENLGGQPQHF
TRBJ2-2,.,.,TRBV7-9,TGTGCCAGCAGCTTAGGGTCCCGGGGAACCGGGGAGCTGTTTTTT,CASSLGSRGTGELFF
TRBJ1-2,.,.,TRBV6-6,TGTGCCAGCAGCTTTACTCAGGGTTATGGCTACACCTTC,CASSFTQGYGYTF
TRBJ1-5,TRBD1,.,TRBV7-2,TGTGCCAGCAGCTCAACAAGAGGGACAGCCTTTGATCAGCCCCAGCATTTT,CASSSTRGTAFDQPQHF
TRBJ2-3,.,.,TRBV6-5,TGTGCCAGCAGTTACAGGGACACCACAGATACGCAGTATTTT,CASSYRDTTDTQYF
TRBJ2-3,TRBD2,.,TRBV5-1,TGCGCCAGCAGCTTGGGGGTAGCGGGGATGGATACGCAGTATTTT,CASSLGVAGMDTQYF
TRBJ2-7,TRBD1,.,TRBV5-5,TGTGCCAGCAGCTTGGAAATTACAGGGGGCGGTCGCTTC,CASSLEITGGGRF
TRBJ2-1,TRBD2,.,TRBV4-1,TGCGCCAGCAGCCAAGGTAGCGGGGCCGCGGATGAGCAGTTCTTC,CASSQGSGAADEQFF
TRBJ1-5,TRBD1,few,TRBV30,TGTGCCTGGAGTGTGTCAGGGGGCATAGAGCCCCAGCATTTT,CAWSVSGGIEPQHF
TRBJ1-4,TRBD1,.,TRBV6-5,TGTGCCAGCAGTTGGGACAGGGGGAGTGAAAAACTGTTTTTT,CASSWDRGSEKLFF
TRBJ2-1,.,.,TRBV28,TGTGCCAGCAGCCCTCAGCGGACAGTCACCTACAATGAGCAGTTCTTC,CASSPQRTVTYNEQFF
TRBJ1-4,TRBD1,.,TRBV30,TGTGCCTGGAGTGTACCAGACAGGGAATATGAAAAACTGTTTTTT,CAWSVPDREYEKLFF
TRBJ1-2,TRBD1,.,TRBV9,TGTGCCAGCAAACGAGGGGGCGGCTACACCTTC,CASKRGGGYTF